This T cell receptor beta chain is from a study of OX40 agonist ivuxolimab in advanced cancers. Blood got drawn at baseline, again on cycle 4 day 1, and then on cycle 7 day 1. CDR3 length equals 15 residues. The V end lost 3 bases, the J end lost 4 bases, and 15 bases lay between the germline ends. In germline, CDR1 is SEHNR, CDR2 FQNEAQ (reference sequence). As for this clone: Its target is unknown.

Study results and limitations: Both CD4+ and CD8+ T cell populations in blood had undergone clonal expansion by week 6 at 0.1 to 3.0 mg/kg. Average numbers of expanded clones were greater in CD8+ T cells than in CD4+. There were also nonresponders showing low normalized T-cell clonal expansion.

Libraries were prepared by immunoSEQ multiplex PCR; TCRdb keeps only in-frame clonotypes and omits some of them. The sample comprises approximately 100,000 clones, about nine tenths of which are singletons, and approximately 0.34% rests with the top ten. Here the sequenced sample was CD4+ or CD8+ T cells sorted from blood, taken in a trial of the OX40 agonist ivuxolimab. This sequence originates from an adult with an advanced solid tumor such as melanoma, head and neck, liver or kidney cancer. The V gene is TRBV7-9, the J gene TRBJ1-1; the D gene is possibly TRBD1 (6 bases). The CDR3 DNA follows: TGTGCCAGCAGCTTGACAGGTAATGTTCCCACTGAAGCTTTCTTT. This gives the protein CASSLTGNVPTEAFF.